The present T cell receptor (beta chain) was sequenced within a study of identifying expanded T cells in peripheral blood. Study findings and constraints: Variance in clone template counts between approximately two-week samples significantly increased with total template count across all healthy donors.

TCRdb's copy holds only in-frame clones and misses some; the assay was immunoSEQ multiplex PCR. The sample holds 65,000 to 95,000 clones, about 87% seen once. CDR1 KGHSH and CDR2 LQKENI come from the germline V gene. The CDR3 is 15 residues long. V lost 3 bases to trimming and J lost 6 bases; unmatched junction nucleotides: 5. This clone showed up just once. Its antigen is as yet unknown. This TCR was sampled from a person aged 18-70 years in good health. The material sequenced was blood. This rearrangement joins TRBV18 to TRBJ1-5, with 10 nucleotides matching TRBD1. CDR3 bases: TGTGCCAGCTCACCCGGGACAGGGGTTGGTCAGCCCCAGCATTTT. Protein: CASSPGTGVGQPQHF. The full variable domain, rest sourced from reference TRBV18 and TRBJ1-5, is NAGVMQNPRHLVRRRGQEARLRCSPMKGHSHVYWYRQLPEEGLKFMVYLQKENIIDESGMPKERFSAEFPKEGPSILRIQQVVRGDSAAYFCASSPGTGVGQPQHFGDGTRLSIL.